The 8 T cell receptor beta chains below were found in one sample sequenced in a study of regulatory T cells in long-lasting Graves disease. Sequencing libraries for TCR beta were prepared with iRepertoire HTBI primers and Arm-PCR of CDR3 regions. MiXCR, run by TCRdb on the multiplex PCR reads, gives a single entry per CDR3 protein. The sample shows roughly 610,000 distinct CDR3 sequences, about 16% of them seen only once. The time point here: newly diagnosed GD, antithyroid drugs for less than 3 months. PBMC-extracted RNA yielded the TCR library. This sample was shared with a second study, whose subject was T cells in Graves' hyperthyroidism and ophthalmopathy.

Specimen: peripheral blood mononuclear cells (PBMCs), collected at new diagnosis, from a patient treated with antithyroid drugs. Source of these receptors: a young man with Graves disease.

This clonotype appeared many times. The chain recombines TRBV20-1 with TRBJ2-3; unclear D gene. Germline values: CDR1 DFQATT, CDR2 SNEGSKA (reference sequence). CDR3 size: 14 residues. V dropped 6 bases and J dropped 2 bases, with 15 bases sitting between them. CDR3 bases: TGCAGTGCCGCCACTGTCATGCTCACAGATACGCAGTATTTT. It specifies CSAATVMLTDTQYF.

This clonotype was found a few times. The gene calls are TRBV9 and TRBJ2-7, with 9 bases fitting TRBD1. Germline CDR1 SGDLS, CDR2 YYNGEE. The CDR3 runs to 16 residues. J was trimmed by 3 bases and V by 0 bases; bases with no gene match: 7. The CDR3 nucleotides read TGTGCCAGCAGCGTAGGTGAGGGACAGGGATTCTACGAGCAGTACTTC. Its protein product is CASSVGEGQGFYEQYF.

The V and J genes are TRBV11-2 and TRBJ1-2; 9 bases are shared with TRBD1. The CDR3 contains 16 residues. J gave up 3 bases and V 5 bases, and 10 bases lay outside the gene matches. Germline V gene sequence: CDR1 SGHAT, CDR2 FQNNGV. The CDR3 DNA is TGTGCCAGCAGCCCAGAACCGGGACAGGGAGACTATGGCTACACCTTC. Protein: CASSPEPGQGDYGYTF.

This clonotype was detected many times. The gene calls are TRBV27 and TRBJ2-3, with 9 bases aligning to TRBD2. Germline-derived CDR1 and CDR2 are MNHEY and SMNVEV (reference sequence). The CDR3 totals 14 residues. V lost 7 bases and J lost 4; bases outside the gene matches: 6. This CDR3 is CASISAGGADTQYF. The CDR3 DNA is TGTGCCAGCATATCGGCGGGAGGGGCAGATACGCAGTATTTT.

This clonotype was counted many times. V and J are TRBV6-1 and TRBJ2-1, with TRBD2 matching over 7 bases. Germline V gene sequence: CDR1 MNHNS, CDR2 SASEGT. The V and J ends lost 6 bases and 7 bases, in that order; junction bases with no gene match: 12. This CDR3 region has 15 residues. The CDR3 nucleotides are TGTGCCAGCAGGTCTGAGGCGGGAGTAAGGAATGAGCAGTTCTTC. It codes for CASRSEAGVRNEQFF.

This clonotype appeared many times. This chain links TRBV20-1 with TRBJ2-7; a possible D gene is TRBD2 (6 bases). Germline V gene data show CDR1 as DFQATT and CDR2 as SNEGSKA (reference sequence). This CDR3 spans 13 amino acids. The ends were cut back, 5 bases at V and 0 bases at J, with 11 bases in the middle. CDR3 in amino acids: CSAGARGSYEQYF. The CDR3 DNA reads TGCAGTGCTGGGGCGCGGGGCTCCTACGAGCAGTACTTC.

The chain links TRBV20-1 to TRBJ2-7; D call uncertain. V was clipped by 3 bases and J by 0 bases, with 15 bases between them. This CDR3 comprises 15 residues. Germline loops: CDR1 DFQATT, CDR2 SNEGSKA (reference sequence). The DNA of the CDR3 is TGCAGTGCTAGGCATAGGCTATTCGGCTCCTACGAGCAGTACTTC. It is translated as CSARHRLFGSYEQYF.

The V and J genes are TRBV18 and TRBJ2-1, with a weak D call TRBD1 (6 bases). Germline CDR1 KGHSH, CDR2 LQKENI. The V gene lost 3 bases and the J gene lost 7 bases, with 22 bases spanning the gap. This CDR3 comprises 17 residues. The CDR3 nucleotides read TGTGCCAGCTCACCGCAATGGGGACACATCACGGGTAATGAGCAGTTCTTC. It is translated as CASSPQWGHITGNEQFF.